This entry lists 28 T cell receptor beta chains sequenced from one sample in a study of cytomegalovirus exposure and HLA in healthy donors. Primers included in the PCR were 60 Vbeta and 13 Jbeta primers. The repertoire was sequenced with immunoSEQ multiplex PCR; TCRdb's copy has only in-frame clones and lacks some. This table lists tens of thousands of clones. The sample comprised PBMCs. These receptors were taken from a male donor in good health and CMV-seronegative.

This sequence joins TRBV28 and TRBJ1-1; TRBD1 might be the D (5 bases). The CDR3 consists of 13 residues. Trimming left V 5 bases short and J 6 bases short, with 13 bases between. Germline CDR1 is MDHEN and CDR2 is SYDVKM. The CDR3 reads CASSPLQGAEAFF. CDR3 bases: TGTGCCAGCAGTCCCCTCCAGGGCGCTGAAGCTTTCTTT.

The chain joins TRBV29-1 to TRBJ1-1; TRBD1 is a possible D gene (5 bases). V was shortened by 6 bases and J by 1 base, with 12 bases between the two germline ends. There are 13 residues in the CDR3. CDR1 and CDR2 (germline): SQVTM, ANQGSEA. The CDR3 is CSVGGGPNTEAFF. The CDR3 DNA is TGCAGCGTCGGGGGGGGACCGAACACTGAAGCTTTCTTT.

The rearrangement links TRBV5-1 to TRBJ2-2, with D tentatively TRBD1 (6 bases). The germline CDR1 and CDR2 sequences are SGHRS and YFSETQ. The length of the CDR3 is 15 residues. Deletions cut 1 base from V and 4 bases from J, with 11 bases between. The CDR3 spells CASSLQGSVTGELFF. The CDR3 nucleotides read TGCGCCAGCAGCTTGCAGGGGTCGGTCACCGGGGAGCTGTTTTTT. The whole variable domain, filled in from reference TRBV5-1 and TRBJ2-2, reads KAGVTQTPRYLIKTRGQQVTLSCSPISGHRSVSWYQQTPGQGLQFLFEYFSETQRNKGNFPGRFSGRQFSNSRSEMNVSTLELGDSALYLCASSLQGSVTGELFFGEGSRLTVL.

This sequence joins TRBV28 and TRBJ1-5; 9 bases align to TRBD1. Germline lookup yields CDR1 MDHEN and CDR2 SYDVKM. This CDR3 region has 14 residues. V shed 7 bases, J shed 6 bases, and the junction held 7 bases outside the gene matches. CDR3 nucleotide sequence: TGTGCCAGCATACCGGGACAGGGAGGTCAGCCCCAGCATTTT. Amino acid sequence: CASIPGQGGQPQHF.

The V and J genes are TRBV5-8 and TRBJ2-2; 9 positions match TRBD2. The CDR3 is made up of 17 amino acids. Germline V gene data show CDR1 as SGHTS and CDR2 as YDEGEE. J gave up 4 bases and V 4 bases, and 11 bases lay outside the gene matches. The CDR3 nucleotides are TGTGCCAGCAGCCATCACGTGCGAGCGGGGGGCACCGGGGAGCTGTTTTTT. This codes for CASSHHVRAGGTGELFF. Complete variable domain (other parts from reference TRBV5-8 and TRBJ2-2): EAGVTQSPTHLIKTRGQQATLRCSPISGHTSVYWYQQALGLGLQFLLWYDEGEERNRGNFPPRFSGRQFPNYSSELNVNALELEDSALYLCASSHHVRAGGTGELFFGEGSRLTVL.

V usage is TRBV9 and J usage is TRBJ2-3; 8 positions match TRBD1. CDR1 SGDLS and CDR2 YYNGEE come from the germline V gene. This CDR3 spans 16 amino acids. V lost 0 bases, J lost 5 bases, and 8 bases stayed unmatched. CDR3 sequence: CASSVGRAGGEDTQYF. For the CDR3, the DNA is TGTGCCAGCAGCGTAGGGAGGGCAGGGGGCGAAGATACGCAGTATTTT.

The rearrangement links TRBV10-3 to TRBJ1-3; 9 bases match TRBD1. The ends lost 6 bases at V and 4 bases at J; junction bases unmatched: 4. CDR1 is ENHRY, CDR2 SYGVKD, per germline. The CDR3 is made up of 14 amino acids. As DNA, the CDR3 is TGTGCCATCAGGGACAGGGGAATGGGAAACACCATATATTTT. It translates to CAIRDRGMGNTIYF.

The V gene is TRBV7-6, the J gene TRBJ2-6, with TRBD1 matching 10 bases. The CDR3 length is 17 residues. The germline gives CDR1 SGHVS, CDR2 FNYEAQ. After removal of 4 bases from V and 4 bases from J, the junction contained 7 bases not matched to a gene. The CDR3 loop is CASSSGTGAQGANVLTF. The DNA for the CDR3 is TGTGCCAGCAGCTCCGGGACAGGGGCGCAAGGGGCCAACGTCCTGACTTTC.

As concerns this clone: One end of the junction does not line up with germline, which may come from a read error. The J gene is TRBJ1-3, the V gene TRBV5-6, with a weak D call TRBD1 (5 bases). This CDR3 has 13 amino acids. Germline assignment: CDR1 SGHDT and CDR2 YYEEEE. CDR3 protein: CASSWGSGNNIYF. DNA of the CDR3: TGTGCCAGCAGCTGGGGCTCTGGAAACAACATATATTTT.

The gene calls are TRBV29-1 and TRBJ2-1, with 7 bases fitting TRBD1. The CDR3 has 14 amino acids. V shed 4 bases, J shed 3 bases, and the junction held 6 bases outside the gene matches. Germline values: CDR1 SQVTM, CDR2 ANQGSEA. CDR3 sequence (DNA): TGCAGCGTTGCCGGGACAGATCTCTACAATGAGCAGTTCTTC. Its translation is CSVAGTDLYNEQFF.

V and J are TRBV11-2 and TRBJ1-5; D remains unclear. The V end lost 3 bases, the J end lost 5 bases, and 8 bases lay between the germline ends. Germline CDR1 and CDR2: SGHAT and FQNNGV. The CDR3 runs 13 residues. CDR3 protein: CASSLAEDQPQHF. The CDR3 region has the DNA TGTGCCAGCAGCTTGGCGGAGGATCAGCCCCAGCATTTT.

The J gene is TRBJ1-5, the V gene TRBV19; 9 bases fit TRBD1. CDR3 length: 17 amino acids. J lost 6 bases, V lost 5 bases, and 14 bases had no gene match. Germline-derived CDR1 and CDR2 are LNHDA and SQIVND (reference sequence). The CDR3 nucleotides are TGTGCCAGTAGTCCCTTTAGGGGGGACAGGGTAATTCAGCCCCAGCATTTT. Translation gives CASSPFRGDRVIQPQHF.

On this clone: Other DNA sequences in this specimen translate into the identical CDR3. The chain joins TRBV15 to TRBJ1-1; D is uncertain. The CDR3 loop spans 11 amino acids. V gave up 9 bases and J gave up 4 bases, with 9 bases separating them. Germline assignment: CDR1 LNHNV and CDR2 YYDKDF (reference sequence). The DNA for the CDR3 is TGTGCCACAAGCCCCCTCACTGAAGCTTTCTTT. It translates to CATSPLTEAFF.

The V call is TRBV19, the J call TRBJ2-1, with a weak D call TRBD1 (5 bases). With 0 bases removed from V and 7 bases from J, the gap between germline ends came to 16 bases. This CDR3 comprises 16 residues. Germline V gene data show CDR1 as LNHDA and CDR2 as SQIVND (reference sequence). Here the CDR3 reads CASSIDQGEIGNEQFF. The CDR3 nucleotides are TGTGCCAGTAGTATAGATCAAGGGGAAATAGGGAATGAGCAGTTCTTC.

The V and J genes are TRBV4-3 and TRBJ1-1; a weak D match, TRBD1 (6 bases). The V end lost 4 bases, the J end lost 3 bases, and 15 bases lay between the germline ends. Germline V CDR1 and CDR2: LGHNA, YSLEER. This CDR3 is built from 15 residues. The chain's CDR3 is CASSPGRGAHTEAFF. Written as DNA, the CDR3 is TGCGCCAGCAGCCCGGGTCGGGGGGCCCACACTGAAGCTTTCTTT.

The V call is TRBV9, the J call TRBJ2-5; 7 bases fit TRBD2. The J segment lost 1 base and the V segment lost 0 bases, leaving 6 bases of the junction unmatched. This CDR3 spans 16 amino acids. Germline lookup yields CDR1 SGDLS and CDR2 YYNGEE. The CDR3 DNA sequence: TGTGCCAGCAGCGTAGCTAGCGGTACCTCCCAAGAGACCCAGTACTTC. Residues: CASSVASGTSQETQYF. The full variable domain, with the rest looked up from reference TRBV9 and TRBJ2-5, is DSGVTQTPKHLITATGQRVTLRCSPRSGDLSVYWYQQSLDQGLQFLIQYYNGEERAKGNILERFSAQQFPDLHSELNLSSLELGDSALYFCASSVASGTSQETQYFGPGTRLLVL.

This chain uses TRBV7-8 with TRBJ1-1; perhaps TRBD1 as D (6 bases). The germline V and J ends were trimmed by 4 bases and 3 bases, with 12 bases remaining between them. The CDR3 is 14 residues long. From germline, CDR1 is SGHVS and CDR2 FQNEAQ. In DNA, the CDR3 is TGTGCCAGCAGCTCCTACAGGGACCACACTGAAGCTTTCTTT. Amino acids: CASSSYRDHTEAFF.

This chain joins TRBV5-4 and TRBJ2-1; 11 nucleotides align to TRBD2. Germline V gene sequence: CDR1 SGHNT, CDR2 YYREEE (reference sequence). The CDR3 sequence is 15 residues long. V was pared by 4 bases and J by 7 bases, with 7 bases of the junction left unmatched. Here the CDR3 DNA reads TGTGCCAGCAGCAAGATTAGCGGGAGGGCGAATGAGCAGTTCTTC. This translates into CASSKISGRANEQFF.

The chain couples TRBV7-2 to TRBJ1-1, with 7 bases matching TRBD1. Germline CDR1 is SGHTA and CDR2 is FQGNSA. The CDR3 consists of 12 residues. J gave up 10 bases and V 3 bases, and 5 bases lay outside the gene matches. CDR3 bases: TGTGCCAGCAGCTTTCTGGGACAGACAGCTTTCTTT. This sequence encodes CASSFLGQTAFF.

The CDR3 DNA follows: TGTGCCAGCAGCCCCGCAGCGGGGGGGCCATTCTGGCTTTACGAGCAGTACTTC. Translating it yields CASSPAAGGPFWLYEQYF. The rearrangement joins TRBV11-2 to TRBJ2-7; 10 nucleotides line up with TRBD2. CDR1 is SGHAT and CDR2 is FQNNGV in the germline V gene. The CDR3 consists of 18 residues. V trimming: 5 bases; J trimming: 4 bases; junction bases outside the gene matches: 17. The full variable domain, its missing parts supplied by reference TRBV11-2 and TRBJ2-7, is EAGVAQSPRYKIIEKRQSVAFWCNPISGHATLYWYQQILGQGPKLLIQFQNNGVVDDSQLPKDRFSAERLKGVDSTLKIQPAKLEDSAVYLCASSPAAGGPFWLYEQYFGPGTRLTVT.

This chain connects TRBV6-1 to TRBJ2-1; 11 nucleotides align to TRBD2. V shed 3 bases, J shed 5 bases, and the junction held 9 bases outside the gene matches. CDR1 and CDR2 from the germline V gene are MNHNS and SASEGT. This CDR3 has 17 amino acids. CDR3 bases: TGTGCCAGCAGTGACAGCGTAGCGGGAGGGGTTAACAATGAGCAGTTCTTC. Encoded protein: CASSDSVAGGVNNEQFF.

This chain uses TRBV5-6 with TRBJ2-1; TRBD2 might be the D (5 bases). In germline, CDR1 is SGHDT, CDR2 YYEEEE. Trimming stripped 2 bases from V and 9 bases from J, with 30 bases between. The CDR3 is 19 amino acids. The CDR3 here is CASSFEVGTRALAIGEQFF. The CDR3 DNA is TGTGCCAGCAGCTTTGAGGTTGGAACTAGGGCTCTAGCAATCGGTGAGCAGTTCTTC.

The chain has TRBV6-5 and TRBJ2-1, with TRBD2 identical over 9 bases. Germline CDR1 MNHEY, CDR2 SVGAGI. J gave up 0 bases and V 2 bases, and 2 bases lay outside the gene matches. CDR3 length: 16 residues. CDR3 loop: CASSYQRGASYNEQFF. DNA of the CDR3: TGTGCCAGCAGTTACCAGCGGGGGGCCTCCTACAATGAGCAGTTCTTC.

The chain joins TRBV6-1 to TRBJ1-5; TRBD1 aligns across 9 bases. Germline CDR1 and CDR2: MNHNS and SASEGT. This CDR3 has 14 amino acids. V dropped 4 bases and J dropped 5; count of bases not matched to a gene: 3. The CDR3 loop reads CASSAGQGDQPQHF. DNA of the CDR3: TGTGCCAGCAGTGCGGGACAGGGCGATCAGCCCCAGCATTTT.

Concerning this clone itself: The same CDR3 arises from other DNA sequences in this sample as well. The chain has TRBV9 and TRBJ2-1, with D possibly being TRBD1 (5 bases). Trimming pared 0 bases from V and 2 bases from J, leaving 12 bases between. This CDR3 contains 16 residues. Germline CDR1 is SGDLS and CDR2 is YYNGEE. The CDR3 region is CASSVGDRTPYNEQFF. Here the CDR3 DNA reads TGTGCCAGCAGCGTAGGAGACAGAACCCCCTACAATGAGCAGTTCTTC.

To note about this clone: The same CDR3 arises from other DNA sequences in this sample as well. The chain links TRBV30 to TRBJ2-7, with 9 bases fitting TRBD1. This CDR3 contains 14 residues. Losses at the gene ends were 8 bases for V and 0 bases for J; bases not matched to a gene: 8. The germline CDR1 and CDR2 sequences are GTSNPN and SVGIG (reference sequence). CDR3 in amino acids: CAGDGQGLSYEQYF. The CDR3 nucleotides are TGTGCCGGCGACGGACAGGGGCTCTCCTACGAGCAGTACTTC.

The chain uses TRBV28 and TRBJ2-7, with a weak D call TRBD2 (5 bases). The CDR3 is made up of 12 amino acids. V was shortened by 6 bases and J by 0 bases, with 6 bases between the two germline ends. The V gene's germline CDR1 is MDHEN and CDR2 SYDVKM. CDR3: CASRGSSYEQYF. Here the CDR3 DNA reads TGTGCCAGCAGGGGGAGCTCCTACGAGCAGTACTTC.

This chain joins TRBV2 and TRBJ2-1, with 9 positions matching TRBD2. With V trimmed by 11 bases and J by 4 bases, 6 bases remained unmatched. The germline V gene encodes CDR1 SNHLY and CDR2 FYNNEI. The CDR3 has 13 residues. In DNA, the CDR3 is TGTGCCGGGACTAGCACCCTATACAATGAGCAGTTCTTC. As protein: CAGTSTLYNEQFF.